This T cell receptor beta chain was identified during a study of metastatic and nonmetastatic thyroid tumors. Losses at the gene ends were 3 bases for V and 4 bases for J; bases not matched to a gene: 7. The CDR3 covers 17 residues. From germline, CDR1 is LNHNV and CDR2 YYDKDF (reference sequence). Via MiXCR, TCRdb re-called the PCR reads. The sample has approximately 28,000 clones, about 15% seen once. Patients had received no treatment of any kind before thyroid surgery. The chain links TRBV15 to TRBJ2-3, with 13 bases that match TRBD2. The source material was blood. The receptor's source is a male donor with papillary thyroid cancer or a benign thyroid nodule (not recorded which). Some clones in this sample may be carry-over from other donors' samples. CDR3 region: CATSSDSTSGGSDTQYF. In DNA, the CDR3 is TGTGCCACCAGCAGTGACTCGACTAGCGGGGGGTCAGATACGCAGTATTTT. Together with reference TRBV15 and TRBJ2-3, the CDR3 gives the full variable domain: DAMVIQNPRYQVTQFGKPVTLSCSQTLNHNVMYWYQQKSSQAPKLLFHYYDKDFNNEADTPDNFQSRRPNTSFCFLDIRSPGLGDTAMYLCATSSDSTSGGSDTQYFGPGTRLTVL.